The rows below give T cell receptor beta chains drawn from one sample of a study of Graves' ophthalmopathy and Graves' hyperthyroidism. Each CDR3 protein is one row after TCRdb ran MiXCR on the multiplex PCR reads. The repertoire includes over 500,000 distinct CDR3 sequences, 22% of them detected once, and approximately 6.9% sits in the top ten. Input material: peripheral blood. The receptors derive from a woman younger than 35 with stable Graves' hyperthyroidism. Some clones in this sample may be carry-over from other donors' samples. Both conserved end residues are part of each CDR3. D genes are given only for firm matches. Rows may omit the clone size; those that give it use once, few, many or a size class.

>.|TRBJ1-1|TRBV7-8|many
TGTGCCAGCAGCTTACTTATTGCCTTTGAAGCTTCCTTT
CASSLLIAFEASF
>TRBD1|TRBJ2-7|TRBV9|few
TGTGCCAGCAGCGTTGGTCCGGGACAGGGGGCTTACGAGCAGTACTTC
CASSVGPGQGAYEQYF
>.|TRBJ2-7|TRBV12-3/TRBV12-4|few
TGTGCCAGCAGTTCGGGGGGCACAGGGGGTCGTGGCGAGCAGTACTTC
CASSSGGTGGRGEQYF
>TRBD1|TRBJ1-5|TRBV28|.
TGTGCCAGCAGAACAGGGACAGAACCTGGGTGGAATCAGCCCCAGCATTTT
CASRTGTEPGWNQPQHF
>TRBD1|TRBJ2-7|TRBV30|many
TGTGCCTGGAGTGTTCGACAGGGAATGGATACGGACTTC
CAWSVRQGMDTDF
>TRBD2|TRBJ2-7|TRBV11-2|.
TGTGCCAGCAGCTTGTCCCTCGGCGGGGGGTCCTACGAGCAGTACTTC
CASSLSLGGGSYEQYF
>.|TRBJ2-5|TRBV7-9|many
TGTGCCAGCAGCTTAGCCAGGGCCCAAGAGACCCAGTACTTC
CASSLARAQETQYF
>TRBD1|TRBJ1-5|TRBV20-1|many
TGCAGTGCTAGAGATGCGCGTTCCCGACAGGGCGGTCAGCCCCAGCATTTT
CSARDARSRQGGQPQHF
>.|TRBJ2-4|TRBV7-2|few
TGTGCCAGCAGCTTAACCTGGGAAGGGGCGCGGAACATTAAGTACTTC
CASSLTWEGARNIKYF
>.|TRBJ1-2|TRBV12-3/TRBV12-4|few
TGTGCCAGCAGTCTTCGACAGGAGACATATGGCTACACCTTC
CASSLRQETYGYTF
>.|TRBJ2-5|TRBV11-2|many
TGTGCCAGCAGCTTAAATGGAGAGCCTCAAGAGACCCAGTACTTC
CASSLNGEPQETQYF
>.|TRBJ2-4|TRBV12-3/TRBV12-4|many
TGTGCCAGCAGCCTAGAAGCGCGACACACGTACTTC
CASSLEARHTYF
>.|TRBJ2-7|TRBV6-1|many
TGTGCCAGCAAGTATGAGGGGGGAAATTCCTACGAGCAGTACTTC
CASKYEGGNSYEQYF
>.|TRBJ2-6|TRBV5-1|many
TGCGCCAGCAGCAAGCAGACCTCTGGGGCCAACGTCCTGACTTTC
CASSKQTSGANVLTF
>.|TRBJ1-2|TRBV12-3/TRBV12-4|many
TGTGCCAGCAGTCGCTCTGGACTCCTGCACCATGGCTACACCTTC
CASSRSGLLHHGYTF
>TRBD2|TRBJ2-5|TRBV28|many
TGTGCCAGCAGTTTAGAAAGAAGCGGGAGGCTACAAGAGACCCAGTACTTC
CASSLERSGRLQETQYF
>TRBD1|TRBJ2-5|TRBV12-3/TRBV12-4|.
TGTGCCAGCAGTAACAGGGGTGGGGAGACCCAGTACTTC
CASSNRGGETQYF
>.|TRBJ2-7|TRBV20-1|many
TGCAGTGCTAGCAGGGGAAGGGACGAGCAGTACTTC
CSASRGRDEQYF
>TRBD1|TRBJ1-1|TRBV20-1|.
TGCAGTGCTATGACAGGGGGGAGACGGACTGAAGCTTTCTTT
CSAMTGGRRTEAFF
>.|TRBJ2-5|TRBV29-1|.
TGCAGCGTTGAGGCCGGGAGAGACAGTTGGAAAGAGACCCAGTACTTC
CSVEAGRDSWKETQYF
>.|TRBJ2-5|TRBV3-1|.
TGTGCCAGCAGCCGATCGACAGATACGCAAGAGACCCAGTACTTC
CASSRSTDTQETQYF
>.|TRBJ1-2|TRBV12-3/TRBV12-4|.
TGTGCCAGCAGTTTGTACAGCCTCTATGGCTACACCTTC
CASSLYSLYGYTF
>.|TRBJ2-5|TRBV27|many
TGTGCCAGCGGCCCATGGGGGGTCGAGACCCAGTACTTC
CASGPWGVETQYF
>TRBD1|TRBJ1-1|TRBV6-5|many
TGTGCCAGCAGTTACACGCCAGGGGGAATGAACACTGAAGCTTTCTTT
CASSYTPGGMNTEAFF
>.|TRBJ2-7|TRBV20-1|many
TGCAGTGCTTCGGGACCTTTTGGGTCCTACGAGCAGTACTTC
CSASGPFGSYEQYF
>.|TRBJ2-7|TRBV4-1|many
TGCGCCAGCAGCCAACTTACCTGGGACACGACCTACGAGCAGTACTTC
CASSQLTWDTTYEQYF
>.|TRBJ2-6|TRBV18|many
TGTGCCAGCTCACCGCAGACAGGTATCTCTGGGGCCAACGTCCTGACTTTC
CASSPQTGISGANVLTF
>.|TRBJ2-5|TRBV20-1|.
TGCAGTGCTAGTGCCGAGGCTAGCTTGGAGACCCAGTACTTC
CSASAEASLETQYF
>.|TRBJ2-2|TRBV5-1|.
TGCGCCAGCAGCTTGGGGCCCGGACAGACCGGGGAGCTGTTTTTT
CASSLGPGQTGELFF
>TRBD1|TRBJ2-7|TRBV20-1|many
TGCAGTGCGGCCCCGGGGACAGGGTTCATGTACGACGAGCAGTACTTC
CSAAPGTGFMYDEQYF
>.|TRBJ2-3|TRBV7-3|many
TGTGCCAGCAGCTCCGCGGCACACACAGATACGCAGTATTTT
CASSSAAHTDTQYF
>.|TRBJ1-5|TRBV12-3/TRBV12-4|many
TGTGCCAGCAGTTACAGGGTGAGGCAGCCCCAGCATTTT
CASSYRVRQPQHF
>TRBD1|TRBJ1-6|TRBV12-3/TRBV12-4|many
TGTGCCAGCAGCCTCGGGACAGGGGCGCGTATTTCACCCCTCCACTTT
CASSLGTGARISPLHF
>.|TRBJ1-5|TRBV6-1|.
TGTGCCAGCAGTGAATCGCTGGAGGGGTATAGCAATCAGCCCCAGCATTTT
CASSESLEGYSNQPQHF
>.|TRBJ2-2|TRBV20-1|many
TGCAGTGCTAGATGGCAGGGCGACACCGGGGAGCTGTTTTTT
CSARWQGDTGELFF
>TRBD1|TRBJ2-2|TRBV5-1|few
TGCGCCAGCAGCTTGGCCGGGACAGTGAGCGCCGGGGAGCTGTTTTTT
CASSLAGTVSAGELFF
>TRBD1|TRBJ1-1|TRBV20-1|many
TGCAGTGCTCGAGACAGGGGTAGGGCTTTCTTT
CSARDRGRAFF
>.|TRBJ2-7|TRBV20-1|many
TGCAGTGCTACCTTAGCCGACTACGAGCAGTACTTC
CSATLADYEQYF
>TRBD2|TRBJ2-2|TRBV6-1|.
TGTGCCAGCAGTAGAGCGGGAGGGGACCCCACCGGGGAGCTGTTTTTT
CASSRAGGDPTGELFF
>.|TRBJ2-5|TRBV29-1|once
TGCAGCGTTGAACCCCCAGGGACACAAGAGACCCAGTACTTC
CSVEPPGTQETQYF
>TRBD1|TRBJ2-7|TRBV20-1|.
TGCAGTGCCCTGACAGGGGTCTCCTACGAGCAGTACTTC
CSALTGVSYEQYF
>.|TRBJ2-7|TRBV4-2|many
TGTGCCAGCAGCCAAGAAAGACCGTCTCAGGGCTACGAGCAGTACTTC
CASSQERPSQGYEQYF